The clone carrying this T cell receptor (beta chain) was observed a few times. The antigen is undetermined. Construction of TCR beta libraries was performed using quantitative 5'-RACE with molecular barcodes. From the 5' RACE reads, TCRdb called clonotypes with MiXCR, one entry per CDR3 protein. The sample holds 300,000 to 350,000 distinct CDR3 sequences, 11% seen once. The source of the sample is a study of CD8 T cells in ankylosing spondylitis. Study results and limitations: There was reportedly significant enrichment of clones that were disease-linked in matched ankylosing spondylitis synovial fluid. CD8+ cells made up the disease-linked clones, which were relatively rare in peripheral blood. Some motif variants were previously reported in reactive arthritis synovial fluid and blood.

This CDR3 is 13 amino acids long. Germline values: CDR1 MDHEN, CDR2 SYDVKM. V lost 8 bases to trimming and J lost 4 bases, with 13 bases between them. The receptor's source is a female donor with ankylosing spondylitis or in good health (not recorded which). The sample taken for sequencing was blood, either unsorted or a sorted T cell fraction (not recorded which). The rearrangement uses TRBV28 and TRBJ2-3; D is undetermined. CDR3 bases: TGTGCCAGCCTGAGTAGGGATGCAGATACGCAGTATTTT. Amino acid sequence: CASLSRDADTQYF.